The rows below give T cell receptor beta chains drawn from one sample of a study of blood T cell repertoires in COVID-19. Sequenced by immunoSEQ multiplex PCR; TCRdb stores in-frame clones only, minus some. This sample has about 130,000 clones, with 86% found just once. Sequenced input: PBMCs or T cells enriched from blood (not recorded which). Receptors were obtained from a man aged 45-65 years who had recovered from COVID-19. Each CDR3 is given with its conserved first and last residue. A D gene is named only where the DNA matches it firmly. Expanded clones get a size class; other rows say once, few or many, or leave the size out.

j_call d_call v_call clone_size cdr3_nt cdr3_aa
TRBJ2-5 TRBD2 TRBV28 - TGTGCCAGCAGTTCGACTCGACTAGCGGGGGCCTTTTACCAAGAGACCCAGTACTTC CASSSTRLAGAFYQETQYF
TRBJ2-2 - TRBV27 once TGTGCCAGCAGTATCCACCGACAGACCGGGGAGCTGTTTTTT CASSIHRQTGELFF
TRBJ1-5 - TRBV18 - TGTGCCAGCTCACCGGGAGACCAGCCCCAGCATTTT CASSPGDQPQHF
TRBJ2-3 - TRBV6-5 - TGTGCCAGCAGTAGGAGAGGGTGGGCAGATACGCAGTATTTT CASSRRGWADTQYF
TRBJ1-2 - TRBV28 few TGTGCCAGCAGTTGGGAGGGCACTAACTATGGCTACACCTTC CASSWEGTNYGYTF
TRBJ1-2 TRBD1 TRBV5-6 - TGTGCCAGCAGCACCGGACGACAGGGCCCTACAACCTATGGCTACACCTTC CASSTGRQGPTTYGYTF
TRBJ2-1 - TRBV15 once TGTGCCACCAGCAGAGATCATTACGCTAACCCCAATGAGCAGTTCTTC CATSRDHYANPNEQFF
TRBJ2-5 TRBD1 TRBV11-3 - TGTGCCAGCAGCCGGGGACAGCAAGAGACCCAGTACTTC CASSRGQQETQYF
TRBJ1-5 - TRBV24-1 - TGTGCCACCAGTGGCGGGGGCCACTCCAGCAATCAGCCCCAGCATTTT CATSGGGHSSNQPQHF
TRBJ1-5 - TRBV25-1 - TGTGCCAGCTCAACGGGAGGGAGTCAGCCCCAGCATTTT CASSTGGSQPQHF
TRBJ2-3 TRBD2 TRBV10-1 - TGCGCCAGCCGAGGACTAGCGGGAGGAAGGTCAGATACGCAGTATTTT CASRGLAGGRSDTQYF
TRBJ2-7 - TRBV19 - TGTGCCAGTAGTATCCGGGGACTCAGCTCCTACGAGCAGTACTTC CASSIRGLSSYEQYF
TRBJ1-5 TRBD1 TRBV4-3 - TGCGCCAGCAGCCAGAGCACGGGACAGGATAGCAATCAGCCCCAGCATTTT CASSQSTGQDSNQPQHF
TRBJ2-5 TRBD1 TRBV5-4 - TGTGCCAGCAGCAAGGGACAGGGTTCAGGAACCCAGTACTTC CASSKGQGSGTQYF
TRBJ1-1 - TRBV2 - TGTGCCAGCACTGGGACACTGAACACTGAAGCTTTCTTT CASTGTLNTEAFF
TRBJ2-3 TRBD1 TRBV15 - TGTGCCACCAGCACAAGACAGGGGGCCGATACGCAGTATTTT CATSTRQGADTQYF
TRBJ1-1 - TRBV7-9 - TGTGCCAGCAGCTTCCTGGCCCAGGGGTTCACTGAAGCTTTCTTT CASSFLAQGFTEAFF
TRBJ2-7 TRBD1 TRBV4-3 once TGCGCCAGCAGCCAGGCTCACAGGGGGAGCTCCTACGAGCAGTACTTC CASSQAHRGSSYEQYF
TRBJ2-3 - TRBV11-3 - TGTGCCAGCAGCTTAGGGCTCCGGGCCAGGGGAGATACGCAGTATTTT CASSLGLRARGDTQYF
TRBJ2-1 - TRBV5-6 - TGTGCCAGCAGCTTCAGATCTTCCTACAATGAGCAGTTCTTC CASSFRSSYNEQFF
TRBJ1-2 TRBD1 TRBV28 few TGTGCCAGCAGCTGGGGGACAGAACCACTTTCCCTCTATGGCTACACCTTC CASSWGTEPLSLYGYTF
TRBJ1-1 - TRBV20-1 - TGCAGTGCTAGTGGAAGAGGGGCTTTCTTT CSASGRGAFF
TRBJ2-2 - TRBV27 few TGTGCCAGCAGTTTAGGGTCAGGGGTGAACACCGGGGAGCTGTTTTTT CASSLGSGVNTGELFF
TRBJ1-1 - TRBV6-5 - TGTGCCAGCAGTTGGCCCGGGGGGCCCATGAACACTGAAGCTTTCTTT CASSWPGGPMNTEAFF
TRBJ1-1 - TRBV14 once TGTGCCAGCCACCGTTTGCAGGCAAACACTGAAGCTTTCTTT CASHRLQANTEAFF
TRBJ1-1 - TRBV5-6 - TGTGCCAGCAGCTTGCACAGTGAAGCTTTCTTT CASSLHSEAFF
TRBJ2-1 - TRBV27 medium-sized TGTGCCAGCTCCCTCAGCCACAGTTCCTACAATGAGCAGTTCTTC CASSLSHSSYNEQFF
TRBJ1-1 - TRBV11-3 - TGTGCCAGCAGCTTAGGTGGGAGTAGCGCTGAAGCTTTCTTT CASSLGGSSAEAFF
TRBJ1-2 - TRBV27 - TGTGCCAGCAGTTTACGGGCAGGAGGGCGTCACTATGGCTACACCTTC CASSLRAGGRHYGYTF